The rows below give T cell receptor beta chains drawn from one sample of a study of blood T cell repertoires in COVID-19. Clones were sequenced by immunoSEQ multiplex PCR, and TCRdb holds only the in-frame ones, with some missing. The sample contains a few hundred thousand clones, around 89% of which appear only once. The sequencing sample was made of peripheral blood. The source of these receptors is a woman aged 25-40 years with COVID-19, enrolled during active disease. Both conserved end residues are part of each CDR3. The D gene is left open where the match is weak. The listing skips clone size in some rows; elsewhere it reads once, few, many or a size class.

TRBJ1-6,TRBV6-1,NA,NA,CASSERAGTYSPLHF,TGTGCCAGCAGTGAACGCGCAGGGACTTATTCACCCCTCCACTTT
TRBJ1-2,TRBV5-5,NA,NA,CASSLSWQGGYGYTF,TGTGCCAGCAGCCTGTCGTGGCAGGGCGGCTATGGCTACACCTTC
TRBJ1-3,TRBV7-9,NA,NA,CASSFGTSRSGNTIYF,TGTGCCAGCAGCTTCGGGACTTCGAGGTCCGGAAACACCATATATTTT
TRBJ1-1,TRBV12-3/TRBV12-4,NA,NA,CASSLQGGTEAFF,TGTGCCAGCAGTTTGCAGGGTGGTACTGAAGCTTTCTTT
TRBJ2-2,TRBV5-8,NA,NA,CASSFRGTGELFF,TGTGCCAGCAGCTTCAGGGGCACCGGGGAGCTGTTTTTT
TRBJ1-5,TRBV5-1,TRBD1,once,CASSLGQGLNQPQHF,TGCGCCAGCAGCTTGGGACAGGGCCTCAATCAGCCCCAGCATTTT
TRBJ2-1,TRBV6-5,NA,NA,CASSYSGGQDNEQFF,TGTGCCAGCAGTTACTCCGGCGGGCAAGACAATGAGCAGTTCTTC
TRBJ1-5,TRBV5-8,TRBD1,NA,CASSSGTAYSNQPQHF,TGTGCCAGCAGTTCCGGGACAGCCTATAGCAATCAGCCCCAGCATTTT
TRBJ1-5,TRBV6-5,TRBD1,NA,CASRRTGRDDQPQHF,TGTGCCAGCAGGCGGACAGGGCGGGATGATCAGCCCCAGCATTTT
TRBJ1-1,TRBV28,NA,few,CATQGSNTEAFF,TGTGCCACCCAGGGTAGTAACACTGAAGCTTTCTTT
TRBJ1-2,TRBV12-3/TRBV12-4,NA,NA,CASSLAGDYGYTF,TGTGCCAGCAGTTTAGCCGGGGACTATGGCTACACCTTC
TRBJ2-2,TRBV6-6,TRBD2,NA,CASRLPGGAGELFF,TGTGCCAGCAGGCTCCCGGGGGGGGCCGGGGAGCTGTTTTTT
TRBJ1-1,TRBV11-3,TRBD1,NA,CASSLYRDSTEAFF,TGTGCCAGCAGCTTATACCGGGACAGCACTGAAGCTTTCTTT
TRBJ2-5,TRBV7-6,TRBD1,NA,CASSQGVAQYF,TGTGCCAGCAGCCAGGGGGTCGCCCAGTACTTC
TRBJ1-6,TRBV9,NA,NA,CASSEQGSSYNSPLHF,TGTGCCAGCAGCGAGCAGGGGAGCTCCTATAATTCACCCCTCCACTTT
TRBJ1-4,TRBV3-1/TRBV3-2,NA,NA,CASSQDGEKLFF,TGTGCCAGCAGCCAAGACGGGGAAAAACTGTTTTTT
TRBJ2-7,TRBV6-6,TRBD2,NA,CASSYSGRGEQYEQYF,TGTGCCAGCAGTTACTCGGGGCGGGGGGAACAATACGAGCAGTACTTC
TRBJ1-3,TRBV30,NA,NA,CAWTRGSSGNTIYF,TGTGCCTGGACCCGAGGAAGCTCTGGAAACACCATATATTTT
TRBJ1-3,TRBV7-9,NA,NA,CASSSGQTGNTIYF,TGTGCCAGCAGCTCCGGACAGACCGGAAACACCATATATTTT
TRBJ2-5,TRBV6-5,TRBD1,NA,CASRTGGAQYF,TGTGCCAGCAGGACAGGGGGAGCCCAGTACTTC
TRBJ2-2,TRBV5-1,NA,NA,CASSSVRTGELFF,TGCGCCAGCAGCTCCGTGCGCACCGGGGAGCTGTTTTTT
TRBJ1-2,TRBV3-1/TRBV3-2,NA,NA,CASSQSGTHRDGGYTF,TGTGCCAGCAGCCAAAGTGGTACTCACAGGGACGGTGGCTACACCTTC
TRBJ2-5,TRBV7-9,NA,NA,CASRAWSSMVQETQYF,TGTGCCAGCAGAGCTTGGAGTAGCATGGTCCAAGAGACCCAGTACTTC
TRBJ1-1,TRBV13,NA,NA,CASSSTGLMNTEAFF,TGTGCCAGCAGCTCTACGGGACTCATGAACACTGAAGCTTTCTTT
TRBJ1-6,TRBV10-3,NA,NA,CAISQVPAGTTGSPLHF,TGTGCCATCAGCCAAGTGCCCGCCGGGACAACGGGATCACCCCTCCACTTT
TRBJ1-1,TRBV13,NA,NA,CASSPLGREAFF,TGTGCCAGCAGCCCCCTGGGGAGAGAAGCTTTCTTT
TRBJ2-3,TRBV6-1,NA,NA,CASSERGPAFENTDTQYF,TGTGCCAGCAGTGAAAGGGGCCCGGCCTTCGAGAACACAGATACGCAGTATTTT
TRBJ2-7,TRBV7-5,NA,NA,CVRSNDSRRQFYEQYF,TGTGTCAGAAGCAATGATTCCCGGCGACAGTTCTACGAGCAGTACTTC
TRBJ1-6,TRBV2,NA,NA,CASSARANSPLHF,TGTGCCAGCAGTGCGAGAGCGAATTCACCCCTCCACTTT
TRBJ1-6,TRBV12-3/TRBV12-4,NA,NA,CASSSGWALHF,TGTGCCAGCAGTTCGGGTTGGGCCCTCCACTTT
TRBJ1-3,TRBV11-3,TRBD1,NA,CASSRGTGTAGNTIYF,TGTGCCAGCAGCCGCGGAACCGGGACAGCTGGAAACACCATATATTTT
TRBJ2-5,TRBV3-1/TRBV3-2,NA,NA,CASSQSEVGSGRETQYF,TGTGCCAGCAGCCAATCTGAGGTGGGCTCCGGGAGAGAGACCCAGTACTTC
TRBJ1-2,TRBV2,TRBD1,few,CASTRTGPYGYTF,TGTGCCAGCACTAGGACAGGCCCCTATGGCTACACCTTC
TRBJ2-1,TRBV28,TRBD2,NA,CASRPRGGNNEQFF,TGTGCCAGCAGACCCCGCGGGGGTAACAATGAGCAGTTCTTC
TRBJ1-2,TRBV9,NA,NA,CASSVEAGNGYTF,TGTGCCAGCAGCGTAGAGGCAGGGAATGGCTACACCTTC
TRBJ2-2,TRBV4-1,NA,NA,CASRERNTGELFF,TGCGCCAGCAGAGAGCGGAACACCGGGGAGCTGTTTTTT
TRBJ2-3,TRBV6-4,TRBD2,NA,CASSDSTGGPDTQYF,TGTGCCAGCAGTGACTCCACGGGGGGGCCAGATACGCAGTATTTT
TRBJ1-6,TRBV4-1,NA,NA,CASSQGFDSPLHF,TGCGCCAGCAGCCAGGGCTTCGATTCACCCCTCCACTTT
TRBJ1-4,TRBV19,NA,NA,CASSEYEGGVDEKLFF,TGTGCCAGTAGCGAGTACGAGGGAGGGGTCGATGAAAAACTGTTTTTT
TRBJ2-3,TRBV3-1/TRBV3-2,TRBD2,NA,CASRSGTSGVDTQYF,TGTGCCAGCAGATCCGGGACTAGCGGGGTAGATACGCAGTATTTT
TRBJ1-1,TRBV5-1,TRBD1,NA,CASSQRQGTPNTEAFF,TGCGCCAGCAGCCAGAGACAGGGAACACCGAACACTGAAGCTTTCTTT
TRBJ2-3,TRBV20-1,TRBD2,NA,CSASSLAGSTDTQYF,TGCAGTGCTAGTTCCCTAGCGGGGTCAACAGATACGCAGTATTTT
TRBJ2-5,TRBV10-3,TRBD2,NA,CAISASGGPQETQYF,TGTGCCATCAGTGCTAGCGGGGGGCCTCAAGAGACCCAGTACTTC
TRBJ1-5,TRBV15,TRBD1,NA,CATSGNRDRGLTYSNQPQHF,TGTGCCACCAGCGGAAACCGGGACAGGGGACTTACTTATAGCAATCAGCCCCAGCATTTT
TRBJ2-5,TRBV7-9,NA,NA,CASSLGGLETQYF,TGTGCCAGCAGCTTGGGGGGGCTGGAGACCCAGTACTTC
TRBJ1-5,TRBV24-1,NA,NA,CATSKTVRYSNQPQHF,TGTGCCACCAGTAAGACAGTACGTTATAGCAATCAGCCCCAGCATTTT
TRBJ1-1,TRBV19,NA,NA,CASSMRQSNTEAFF,TGTGCCAGTAGTATGCGACAGTCGAACACTGAAGCTTTCTTT